The 18 T cell receptor beta chains below come from one sample, sequenced in a study of CD8 T cells in Susac syndrome. Reverse transcription used roughly 0.45 to 1 ug RNA and random hexamers. TCRdb redid the calling of the immunoSEQ multiplex PCR reads with MiXCR, one entry per CDR3 protein. The sample includes under 200,000 distinct CDR3 sequences, 94% of them seen just once. The sequenced sample was CD4+ T cells from PBMCs. The receptors derive from a human donor with Susac syndrome.

The V gene is TRBV30, the J gene TRBJ1-1; possibly TRBD1 for D (6 bases). The V and J ends lost 0 bases and 5 bases respectively, with 10 bases between them. This CDR3 is 13 amino acids long. Germline lookup yields CDR1 GTSNPN and CDR2 SVGIG (reference sequence). CDR3 nucleotides: TGTGCCTGGAGTGTACAGCAGGGGACTGAAGCTTTCTTT. The encoded protein is CAWSVQQGTEAFF.

The J gene is TRBJ1-5, the V gene TRBV30; 7 bases are shared with TRBD1. CDR1 is GTSNPN, CDR2 SVGIG, per germline (reference sequence). V shed 0 bases, J shed 6 bases, and the junction held 8 bases outside the gene matches. The CDR3 length is 15 residues. Here the CDR3 DNA reads TGTGCCTGGAGTGTACAGGGGTCCTATTCTCAGCCCCAGCATTTT. Translation gives CAWSVQGSYSQPQHF. The whole variable domain, filled in from reference TRBV30 and TRBJ1-5, reads SQTIHQWPATLVQPVGSPLSLECTVEGTSNPNLYWYRQAAGRGLQLLFYSVGIGQISSEVPQNLSASRPQDRQFILSSKKLLLSDSGFYLCAWSVQGSYSQPQHFGDGTRLSIL.

The V gene is TRBV7-6, the J gene TRBJ2-1; TRBD2 matches 8 bases. CDR1 and CDR2 from the germline V gene are SGHVS and FNYEAQ. The V segment lost 4 bases and the J segment 0 bases; nucleotides outside the gene matches: 11. The CDR3 is 18 amino acids. Here the CDR3 reads CASSYGGATLSSYNEQFF. CDR3 bases: TGTGCCAGCAGCTACGGGGGGGCCACCCTTAGCTCCTACAATGAGCAGTTCTTC.

The V call is TRBV3-1, the J call TRBJ1-1, with D unclear. V lost 3 bases and J 7 bases, leaving 9 bases between the germline ends. Per the germline V gene, CDR1 is LGHDT and CDR2 is YNNKEL (reference sequence). The CDR3 is 12 amino acids. CDR3 DNA: TGTGCCAGCAGCCAGGGATTGGGTGAAGCTTTCTTT. It encodes CASSQGLGEAFF. Full variable domain (outside the CDR3, taken from reference TRBV3-1 and TRBJ1-1): DTAVSQTPKYLVTQMGNDKSIKCEQNLGHDTMYWYKQDSKKFLKIMFSYNNKELIINETVPNRFSPKSPDKAHLNLHINSLELGDSAVYFCASSQGLGEAFFGQGTRLTVV.

The chain has TRBV7-8 and TRBJ2-1; D might be TRBD2 (6 bases). Trimming pared 8 bases from V and 1 base from J, leaving 12 bases between. Per the germline V gene, CDR1 is SGHVS and CDR2 is FQNEAQ. The CDR3 runs to 14 residues. The CDR3, as DNA: TGTGCCAGCGAGTCCGGGGGATCCTACAATGAGCAGTTCTTC. Amino acids: CASESGGSYNEQFF.

The V gene is TRBV4-1, the J gene TRBJ1-5, with 8 bases matching TRBD1. Germline trimming cut 5 bases from V and 6 bases from J; bases unmatched to any gene: 9. CDR3 length equals 15 residues. Germline V gene sequence: CDR1 MGHRA, CDR2 YSYEKL. CDR3 DNA sequence: TGCGCCAGCAGCGCGGACATCACAGGGGGTCAGCCCCAGCATTTT. Its translation: CASSADITGGQPQHF.

The chain joins TRBV6-5 to TRBJ2-5; TRBD1 aligns across 7 bases. V dropped 0 bases and J dropped 5; count of bases not matched to a gene: 6. The CDR3 is made up of 15 amino acids. Germline V gene sequence: CDR1 MNHEY, CDR2 SVGAGI. The CDR3 nucleotides are TGTGCCAGCAGTTACTCAGGGGGCGGCGGGGAGACCCAGTACTTC. As protein: CASSYSGGGGETQYF.

This chain links TRBV7-7 with TRBJ2-2, with TRBD1 as a possible D gene (6 bases). This CDR3 spans 14 amino acids. Germline CDR1 is SSHAT and CDR2 is FNYEAQ (reference sequence). The V and J ends lost 5 bases and 1 base respectively, with 8 bases between them. In nucleotides, the CDR3 is TGTGCCAGCAGCCGACAGGTGAACACCGGGGAGCTGTTTTTT. Its translation: CASSRQVNTGELFF.

The genes are TRBV19 and TRBJ1-1; 8 nucleotides agree with TRBD1. Germline loops: CDR1 LNHDA, CDR2 SQIVND (reference sequence). The J segment lost 0 bases and the V segment lost 4 bases, leaving 10 bases of the junction unmatched. This CDR3 has 17 residues. This CDR3 reads CASSRDGTGGMNTEAFF. The CDR3 DNA follows: TGTGCCAGTAGTAGAGATGGGACAGGAGGAATGAACACTGAAGCTTTCTTT.

The chain joins TRBV19 to TRBJ2-7, with 11 bases matching TRBD2. Germline V gives CDR1 LNHDA, CDR2 SQIVND (reference sequence). The CDR3 sequence is 18 residues long. V trimming: 5 bases; J trimming: 2 bases; junction bases outside the gene matches: 14. The CDR3 region is CASSLSASTSGATYEQYF. The CDR3 DNA reads as TGTGCCAGTAGTCTATCGGCGTCGACTAGCGGGGCCACCTACGAGCAGTACTTC.

CDR3 sequence reads: CASSSTSGGADEQYF. The CDR3 DNA is TGTGCCAGCAGCTCTACTAGCGGGGGGGCGGACGAGCAGTACTTC. This chain links TRBV7-2 with TRBJ2-7; 13 nucleotides match TRBD2. V lost 4 bases to trimming and J lost 5 bases; unmatched junction nucleotides: 5. Germline V gives CDR1 SGHTA, CDR2 FQGNSA. The CDR3 consists of 15 residues.

V usage is TRBV4-1 and J usage is TRBJ1-2, with TRBD1 matching 10 bases. Germline V gene lookup returns CDR1 MGHRA and CDR2 YSYEKL. The CDR3 spans 18 residues. Trimming removed 3 bases from V and 4 bases from J; junction bases left unmatched: 14. The CDR3 coding sequence is TGCGCCAGCAGCCAGCGTCGGACGGGACAGGGGACGTCCTATGGCTACACCTTC. It codes for CASSQRRTGQGTSYGYTF.

The chain is built from TRBV12-3 or TRBV12-4 and TRBJ2-1; D call uncertain. The CDR3 loop spans 11 amino acids. With 4 bases removed from V and 12 bases from J, the gap between germline ends came to 10 bases. Written as DNA, the CDR3 is TGTGCCAGCAGTTCGTGGATGGGGCAGTTCTTC. Its protein is CASSSWMGQFF.

The chain combines TRBV9 with TRBJ2-5; D remains ambiguous. CDR3 length equals 12 residues. Trimming removed 7 bases at V and 4 bases at J, with 11 bases between. Looked up from germline, CDR1 is SGDLS and CDR2 is YYNGEE. The CDR3 spells CASGMDPETQYF. CDR3 DNA sequence: TGTGCCAGCGGTATGGACCCAGAGACCCAGTACTTC.

The gene calls are TRBV27 and TRBJ2-5, with 9 nucleotides matching TRBD2. The CDR3 is 15 amino acids. V trimming: 2 bases; J trimming: 2 bases; junction bases outside the gene matches: 3. Germline CDR1 is MNHEY and CDR2 is SMNVEV (reference sequence). The CDR3 sequence: CASSLLAGLQETQYF. Written as DNA, the CDR3 is TGTGCCAGCAGTTTACTAGCGGGACTACAAGAGACCCAGTACTTC.

The rearrangement joins TRBV5-5 to TRBJ2-1; 8 nucleotides agree with TRBD1. The CDR3 has 15 residues. V dropped 5 bases and J dropped 4; count of bases not matched to a gene: 8. The germline CDR1 and CDR2 sequences are SGHKS and YYEKEE (reference sequence). This CDR3 reads CASSIGQGPYNEQFF. CDR3 bases: TGTGCCAGCAGTATAGGACAGGGACCTTACAATGAGCAGTTCTTC.

The rearrangement uses TRBV15 and TRBJ2-5; 8 bases are a match to TRBD2. The trim removed 5 bases at V and 2 bases at J, leaving 7 bases unmatched. This CDR3 has 15 amino acids. In germline, CDR1 is LNHNV, CDR2 YYDKDF (reference sequence). CDR3: CATSGHGGAQETQYF. The CDR3 DNA is TGTGCCACCAGCGGGCACGGGGGGGCGCAAGAGACCCAGTACTTC.

The chain combines TRBV25-1 with TRBJ1-6; D remains ambiguous. V lost 3 bases to trimming and J lost 8 bases, with 5 bases between them. This CDR3 has 12 residues. The germline CDR1 and CDR2 sequences are MGHDK and SYGVNS. This CDR3 is CASSDADSPLHF. As DNA, the CDR3 is TGTGCCAGCAGTGATGCGGATTCACCCCTCCACTTT. The whole variable domain, remainder taken from reference TRBV25-1 and TRBJ1-6, is EADIYQTPRYLVIGTGKKITLECSQTMGHDKMYWYQQDPGMELHLIHYSYGVNSTEKGDLSSESTVSRIRTEHFPLTLESARPSHTSQYLCASSDADSPLHFGNGTRLTVT.